This TCR beta chain was recorded in a study of T cells in Graves' hyperthyroidism and ophthalmopathy. At the level of the study: Peripheral blood was drawn at first diagnosis, prior to all treatment.

It was RNA transcripts that yielded the amplified TCR beta CDR3 regions. The TCR CDR3 first-round RT-PCR relied on the HTBI primer set. MiXCR was run by TCRdb on the multiplex PCR reads, yielding one entry per CDR3 protein. The sample consists of hundreds of thousands of distinct CDR3 sequences, about 15% of them appearing once. Ten or more counts support this clonotype. After removal of 3 bases from V and 2 bases from J, the junction contained 3 bases not matched to a gene. The CDR3 has 14 residues. Newly diagnosed hyperthyroidism patients aged 18 to 65 years had disease lasting under 2 months. A patient was excluded if there was uncontrolled infection, other autoimmune disease, pregnancy or lactation. Sample collection date corresponds to first hyperthyroidism diagnosis, prior to any ophthalmopathy symptoms.

The TCR originated in a woman aged 25 to 39 with Graves' hyperthyroidism that later progressed to Graves' ophthalmopathy. Sequencing input: blood. The chain couples TRBV12-3 or TRBV12-4 to TRBJ2-7; TRBD2 matches at 8 bases. The CDR3 spells CASSFSGTTYEQYF. Here the CDR3 DNA reads TGTGCCAGCAGTTTTAGCGGGACGACCTACGAGCAGTACTTC.